The 23 T cell receptor beta chains below come from one sample, sequenced in a study of blood T cell repertoires in COVID-19. Only in-frame clones appear in the TCRdb table, and some are missing; sequencing was by immunoSEQ multiplex PCR. The repertoire holds around 120,000 clones, roughly 79% seen once, with about 2.1% in the top ten. Sequencing was done on a sample of peripheral blood. Source of these receptors: a man aged 65-85 years with acute or convalescent COVID-19.

In this sample, this clone turned up a few times. V is TRBV5-1 and J is TRBJ1-3, with TRBD1 matching 9 bases. The V gene end was trimmed by 3 bases and the J gene end by 9 bases; junction bases not matched to a gene: 7. Germline CDR1 is SGHRS and CDR2 is YFSETQ. The CDR3 is 14 amino acids. The CDR3 nucleotides are TGCGCCAGCAGCTCGGGACAGGGCCTAGGCACCATATATTTT. Its translation: CASSSGQGLGTIYF.

The CDR3 DNA reads as TGTGCCAGCCTCCCCGGACTAGCGAGGAACACCGGGGAGCTGTTTTTT. The encoded protein is CASLPGLARNTGELFF. V gene TRBV19 combines with J gene TRBJ2-2; 9 bases match TRBD2. The V segment lost 9 bases and the J segment 1 base; nucleotides outside the gene matches: 9. The CDR3 is 16 residues long. Germline loops: CDR1 LNHDA, CDR2 SQIVND (reference sequence).

Here the CDR3 DNA reads TGTGCCTGGAGTGACACGGACAGGGCGGCAGATACGCAGTATTTT. It translates to CAWSDTDRAADTQYF. The rearrangement joins TRBV30 to TRBJ2-3; 8 bases line up with TRBD1. The CDR3 totals 15 residues. Losses at the gene ends were 1 base for V and 4 bases for J; bases not matched to a gene: 7. The germline gives CDR1 GTSNPN, CDR2 SVGIG (reference sequence).

This rearrangement joins TRBV6-2 or TRBV6-3 to TRBJ1-5; 8 bases line up with TRBD1. This CDR3 comprises 15 residues. V gave up 4 bases and J gave up 0 bases; unmatched junction bases: 2. Germline values: CDR1 MNHEY, CDR2 SVGEGT. CDR3 region: CASSWTGNSNQPQHF. As DNA, the CDR3 is TGTGCCAGCAGTTGGACAGGGAATAGCAATCAGCCCCAGCATTTT.

The chain recombines TRBV6-5 with TRBJ1-3; D uncertain. The CDR3 consists of 16 residues. Germline V gives CDR1 MNHEY, CDR2 SVGAGI. The ends were cut back, 0 bases at V and 2 bases at J, with 11 bases in the middle. Here the CDR3 DNA reads TGTGCCAGCAGTTACTCGATCGGTGTGGCTGGAAACACCATATATTTT. Encoded protein: CASSYSIGVAGNTIYF.

This chain uses TRBV5-5 with TRBJ2-6; no clear D. V shed 4 bases and J shed 5 bases, with 16 bases lying between them. CDR1 and CDR2 (germline): SGHKS, YYEKEE (reference sequence). This CDR3 spans 16 amino acids. CDR3: CASSPTAAPRANVLTF. The CDR3 DNA reads as TGTGCCAGCAGCCCAACGGCGGCACCCAGGGCCAACGTCCTGACTTTC.

The rearrangement links TRBV5-6 to TRBJ2-1; 9 nucleotides match TRBD2. The CDR3 is 17 residues long. V lost 0 bases to trimming and J lost 1 base; unmatched junction nucleotides: 5. Germline lookup yields CDR1 SGHDT and CDR2 YYEEEE. CDR3 region: CASSLGTAGGSYNEQFF. CDR3 nucleotides: TGTGCCAGCAGCTTGGGAACAGCGGGGGGTTCCTACAATGAGCAGTTCTTC.

This chain uses TRBV5-8 with TRBJ1-1; 7 positions agree with TRBD1. With 3 bases clipped from V and 8 bases from J, the junction kept 7 bases outside the gene matches. CDR3 size: 13 residues. Germline CDR1 is SGHTS and CDR2 is YDEGEE. In DNA, the CDR3 is TGTGCCAGCAGCTCCCTCCGGGACAGAGAAGCTTTCTTT. This sequence encodes CASSSLRDREAFF.

The chain uses TRBV7-2 and TRBJ2-2; 9 nucleotides line up with TRBD1. CDR3 length equals 15 residues. Per the germline V gene, CDR1 is SGHTA and CDR2 is FQGNSA. Trimming took 5 bases from V and 5 from J; bases not matched to a gene: 6. CDR3 sequence reads: CASSPSQGATGELFF. Written as DNA, the CDR3 is TGTGCCAGCAGCCCTTCACAGGGGGCGACCGGGGAGCTGTTTTTT. The full variable domain, its missing parts supplied by reference TRBV7-2 and TRBJ2-2, is GAGVSQSPSNKVTEKGKDVELRCDPISGHTALYWYRQSLGQGLEFLIYFQGNSAPDKSGLPSDRFSAERTGGSVSTLTIQRTQQEDSAVYLCASSPSQGATGELFFGEGSRLTVL.

The V and J genes are TRBV5-1 and TRBJ1-6, with 7 bases aligning to TRBD1. The germline V gene has CDR1 SGHRS and CDR2 YFSETQ. Trimming removed 4 bases from V and 6 bases from J; junction bases left unmatched: 4. This CDR3 is built from 14 residues. Here the CDR3 DNA reads TGCGCCAGCAGCGCCGGGACAGTTAATTCACCCCTCCACTTT. It specifies CASSAGTVNSPLHF.

This chain connects TRBV2 to TRBJ2-7, with 16 bases fitting TRBD2. The CDR3 has 17 residues. Germline V gene lookup returns CDR1 SNHLY and CDR2 FYNNEI. After removal of 6 bases from V and 0 bases from J, the junction contained 5 bases not matched to a gene. The CDR3 DNA reads TGTGCCAGCAGGAGGGGACTAGCGGGGGGGAGCTCCTACGAGCAGTACTTC. This gives the protein CASRRGLAGGSSYEQYF.

This sequence joins TRBV5-5 and TRBJ1-5; D gene uncertain. Germline CDR1 SGHKS, CDR2 YYEKEE (reference sequence). Trimming stripped 4 bases from V and 4 bases from J, with 15 bases between. The CDR3 has 15 residues. In DNA, the CDR3 is TGTGCCAGCAGCCAATCCCGGGGAGAGAATCAGCCCCAGCATTTT. It is translated as CASSQSRGENQPQHF.

This CDR3 is CASSDAGGGTNYGYTF. The CDR3, as DNA: TGTGCCAGCAGCGATGCGGGTGGGGGGACTAACTATGGCTACACCTTC. This chain links TRBV9 with TRBJ1-2; a possible D gene is TRBD1 (5 bases). The germline V gene encodes CDR1 SGDLS and CDR2 YYNGEE. This CDR3 has 16 residues. Trimming removed 3 bases from V and 0 bases from J, with 15 bases in between.

CDR3 nucleotides: TGTGCCAGCAGCTGGACAGGGGCGGGTAACACTGAAGCTTTCTTT. Translated, it gives CASSWTGAGNTEAFF. This rearrangement joins TRBV9 to TRBJ1-1, with 9 bases matching TRBD1. The germline V gene encodes CDR1 SGDLS and CDR2 YYNGEE. The CDR3 sequence is 15 residues long. V was pared by 4 bases and J by 2 bases, with 6 bases of the junction left unmatched. The whole variable domain, remainder taken from reference TRBV9 and TRBJ1-1, is DSGVTQTPKHLITATGQRVTLRCSPRSGDLSVYWYQQSLDQGLQFLIQYYNGEERAKGNILERFSAQQFPDLHSELNLSSLELGDSALYFCASSWTGAGNTEAFFGQGTRLTVV.

This clone was seen just once. The chain links TRBV7-9 to TRBJ2-7; the D gene is possibly TRBD1 (5 bases). The CDR3 covers 14 residues. Trimming shortened V by 3 bases and J by 2 bases, and 11 bases separated the two germline ends. Germline assignment: CDR1 SEHNR and CDR2 FQNEAQ (reference sequence). CDR3 DNA: TGTGCCAGCAGCTTTCCAGGGAATACCTACGAGCAGTACTTC. This translates into CASSFPGNTYEQYF.

This clone was recorded a few times. The chain employs TRBV5-1 and TRBJ1-5; TRBD1 matches 9 bases. V dropped 4 bases and J dropped 10; count of bases not matched to a gene: 6. Germline V gene data show CDR1 as SGHRS and CDR2 as YFSETQ. There are 13 residues in the CDR3. CDR3 in amino acids: CASSLHRGQPQHF. In nucleotides, the CDR3 is TGCGCCAGCAGCCTTCACAGGGGGCAACCCCAGCATTTT.

V usage is TRBV5-6 and J usage is TRBJ1-1; maybe TRBD1 (6 bases). Germline V gives CDR1 SGHDT, CDR2 YYEEEE. The CDR3 has 16 amino acids. V lost 1 base, J lost 5 bases, and 18 bases lay in between. The CDR3 sequence is CASSLPGGHRVTEAFF. As DNA, the CDR3 is TGTGCCAGCAGCTTGCCTGGTGGGCACAGGGTGACTGAAGCTTTCTTT. The entire variable domain, with the rest obtained from reference TRBV5-6 and TRBJ1-1, is as follows: DAGVTQSPTHLIKTRGQQVTLRCSPKSGHDTVSWYQQALGQGPQFIFQYYEEEERQRGNFPDRFSGHQFPNYSSELNVNALLLGDSALYLCASSLPGGHRVTEAFFGQGTRLTVV.

Details on this clone: One end of the junction does not line up with germline, which may come from a read error. The chain carries TRBV6-6 and TRBJ2-2; D is unclear. Germline V gives CDR1 MNHNY, CDR2 SVGAGI (reference sequence). The CDR3 has 14 amino acids. CDR3 amino acids: CACSNLGSGGELFF. CDR3 sequence (DNA): TGTGCCTGCAGTAATTTGGGTTCGGGCGGGGAGCTGTTTTTT.

V is TRBV5-1 and J is TRBJ2-7; tentative D call: TRBD2 (6 bases). The CDR3 has 14 residues. Trimming cost V 4 bases and J 3 bases, with 14 bases left between them. Germline assignment: CDR1 SGHRS and CDR2 YFSETQ. CDR3 sequence (DNA): TGCGCCAGCAGCATCTCTAGCGAGATCTACGAGCAGTACTTC. Translating gives CASSISSEIYEQYF.

The rearrangement links TRBV13 to TRBJ2-2; D may be TRBD2 (5 bases). In germline, CDR1 is PRHDT, CDR2 FYEKMQ (reference sequence). The ends were cut back, 5 bases at V and 4 bases at J, with 20 bases in the middle. The CDR3 covers 17 residues. The CDR3 reads CASSPVGQGLSTGELFF. CDR3 coding DNA: TGTGCCAGCAGCCCAGTTGGTCAAGGACTTTCCACCGGGGAGCTGTTTTTT.

The chain joins TRBV6-2 or TRBV6-3 to TRBJ2-2; D may be TRBD2 (5 bases). V was trimmed by 4 bases and J by 3 bases, leaving 12 bases between them. Germline V gene lookup returns CDR1 MNHEY and CDR2 SVGEGT. CDR3 size: 15 residues. CDR3 protein: CASSSESGYTGELFF. CDR3 bases: TGTGCCAGCAGTTCCGAGAGCGGTTACACCGGGGAGCTGTTTTTT.

This clone turned up a few times. This chain connects TRBV4-1 to TRBJ1-2, with a possible D match to TRBD1 (6 bases). CDR1 is MGHRA and CDR2 is YSYEKL in the germline V gene. Trimming left V 5 bases short and J 4 bases short, with 17 bases between. The CDR3 sequence is 15 residues long. Here the CDR3 reads CASSTPGDQSYGYTF. In DNA, the CDR3 is TGCGCCAGCAGCACTCCAGGGGATCAGAGCTATGGCTACACCTTC.

The chain couples TRBV5-1 to TRBJ2-1; D may be TRBD2 (5 bases). CDR3 length: 15 residues. The V gene's germline CDR1 is SGHRS and CDR2 YFSETQ. The V gene lost 0 bases and the J gene lost 6 bases, with 13 bases spanning the gap. The CDR3 DNA reads as TGCGCCAGCAGCTTGGCCGGGGTCTCGATCAATGAGCAGTTCTTC. Translated, it gives CASSLAGVSINEQFF.